This record concerns one T cell receptor beta chain sequence. The data derive from a study of shared clonotypes between healthy human individuals. On the study more broadly: CD8 memory received one plate per donor, CD8 naive two, CD4 memory three and CD4 naive three.

There were no recent acute infections or vaccinations among the donors, who were healthy HIV-negative adults. Some clones are missing from TCRdb's copy, which holds only in-frame ones; the method was immunoSEQ multiplex PCR. The sample carries about 320,000 clones, roughly 91% recorded once. The CDR3 length is 13 residues. The germline CDR1 and CDR2 sequences are SGHVS and FQNEAQ. With 1 base removed from V and 4 bases from J, the gap between germline ends came to 8 bases. V is TRBV7-8 and J is TRBJ2-7; D is perhaps TRBD1 (6 bases). The sample consisted of memory CD8+ T cells sorted from blood. Subset of the sample: CD45RO+ cells pooled with CCR7-negative TemRA cells. This TCR was recovered from a man aged 18 to 29 in good health. The CDR3 region is CASSLVRGYEQYF. The CDR3 bases are TGTGCCAGCAGCTTAGTGAGGGGGTACGAGCAGTACTTC.